This T cell receptor (beta chain) came from a study of shared clonotypes between healthy human individuals. Study in general: CD8 memory received one plate per donor, CD8 naive two, CD4 memory three and CD4 naive three. Overall study results and limits: Compared with memory subsets, naive subsets generally had larger estimated richness.

Deep-level running was used for the assay. Sequencing was performed with immunoSEQ multiplex PCR; in TCRdb, only in-frame clones are kept and a portion is missing. The sample records approximately 530,000 clones, 90% to 97% being singletons. In the case of this clone: The antigen remains undetermined.

The CDR3 runs 12 residues. In germline, CDR1 is ENHRY, CDR2 SYGVKD. Germline trimming cut 6 bases from V and 1 base from J; bases unmatched to any gene: 0. Sequences were obtained from naive CD4+ T cells sorted from blood. The sample's subset: CD45RA+ positively selected. This sequence was found in a woman in her twenties or thirties in good health. The chain uses TRBV10-3 and TRBJ2-7, with 7 bases that match TRBD1. CDR3 region: CAIRQGSYEQYF. The CDR3 DNA follows: TGTGCCATCAGACAGGGGTCCTACGAGCAGTACTTC.